The present TCR beta chain was sequenced within a study of human T cells and chemical hapten exposure. Noted time point: patch test 1, 2 weeks after DPC sensitization. Documented treatment: therapeutic diphenylcyclopropenone sensitization with weekly scalp DPC. TCRdb redid the calling of the RACE reads with MiXCR, one entry per CDR3 protein. The sample has around 340,000 distinct CDR3 sequences, 5.5% to 8% seen once. Germline values: CDR1 LGHDT, CDR2 YNNKEL (reference sequence). Trimming removed 2 bases at V and 7 bases at J, with 9 bases between. The CDR3 totals 12 residues. This clonotype was seen at least ten times.

The rearrangement uses TRBV3-1 and TRBJ2-7; no clear D. The TCR sequence derives from a woman under 30 with alopecia areata. Some clones in this sample may be carry-over from other donors' samples. Source: whole blood, taken in connection with sensitization to the hapten diphenylcyclopropenone (DPC). Here the CDR3 DNA reads TGTGCCAGCAGCCAACCCTTTGGGGAGCAGTACTTC. Amino acid sequence: CASSQPFGEQYF.